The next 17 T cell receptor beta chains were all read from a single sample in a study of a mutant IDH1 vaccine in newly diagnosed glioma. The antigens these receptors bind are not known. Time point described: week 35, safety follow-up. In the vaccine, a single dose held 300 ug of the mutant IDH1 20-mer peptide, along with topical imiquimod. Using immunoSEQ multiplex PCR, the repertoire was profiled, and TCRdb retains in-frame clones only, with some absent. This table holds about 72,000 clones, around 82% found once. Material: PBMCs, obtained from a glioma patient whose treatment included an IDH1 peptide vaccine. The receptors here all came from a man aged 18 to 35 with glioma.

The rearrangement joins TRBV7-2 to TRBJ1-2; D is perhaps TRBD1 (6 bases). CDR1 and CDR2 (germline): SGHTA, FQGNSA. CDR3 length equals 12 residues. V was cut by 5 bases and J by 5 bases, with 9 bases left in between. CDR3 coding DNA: TGTGCCAGCAGCGCAGGGGAGTATGGCTACACCTTC. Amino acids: CASSAGEYGYTF.

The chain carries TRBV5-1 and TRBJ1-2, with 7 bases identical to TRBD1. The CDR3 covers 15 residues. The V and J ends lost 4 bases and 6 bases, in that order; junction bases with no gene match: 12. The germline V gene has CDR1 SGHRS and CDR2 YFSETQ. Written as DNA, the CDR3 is TGCGCCAGCAGCGGGGCCTCAGGGGGACTCGATGGCTACACCTTC. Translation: CASSGASGGLDGYTF.

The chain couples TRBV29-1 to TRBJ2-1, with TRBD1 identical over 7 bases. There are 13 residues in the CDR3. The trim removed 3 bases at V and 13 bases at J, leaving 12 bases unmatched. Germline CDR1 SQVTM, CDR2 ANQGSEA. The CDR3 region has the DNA TGCAGCGTTGACGGTAGGGGGCTCCGAGTTCAGTTCTTC. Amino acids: CSVDGRGLRVQFF.

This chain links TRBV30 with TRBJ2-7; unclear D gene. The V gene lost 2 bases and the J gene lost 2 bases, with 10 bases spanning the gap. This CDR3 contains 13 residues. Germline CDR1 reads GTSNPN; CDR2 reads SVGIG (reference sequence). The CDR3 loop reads CAWSTPAPYEQYF. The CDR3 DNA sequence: TGTGCCTGGAGTACCCCGGCCCCCTACGAGCAGTACTTC.

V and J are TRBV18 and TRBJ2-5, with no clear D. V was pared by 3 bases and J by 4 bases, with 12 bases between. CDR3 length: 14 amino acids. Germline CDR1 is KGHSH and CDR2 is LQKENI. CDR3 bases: TGTGCCAGCTCACCCCAGGCGGCCGGAGAGACCCAGTACTTC. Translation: CASSPQAAGETQYF.

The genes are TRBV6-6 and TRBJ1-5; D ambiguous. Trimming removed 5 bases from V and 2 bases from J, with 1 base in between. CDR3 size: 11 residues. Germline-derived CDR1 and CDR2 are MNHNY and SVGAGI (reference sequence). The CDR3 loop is CASSGNQPQHF. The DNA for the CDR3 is TGTGCCAGCAGTGGCAATCAGCCCCAGCATTTT.

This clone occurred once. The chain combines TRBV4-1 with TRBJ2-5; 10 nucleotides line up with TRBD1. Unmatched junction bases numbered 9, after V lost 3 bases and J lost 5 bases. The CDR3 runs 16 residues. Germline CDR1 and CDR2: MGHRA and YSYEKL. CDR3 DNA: TGCGCCAGCAGCCAGATGGTGACAGGGGGCTGGGAGACCCAGTACTTC. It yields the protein CASSQMVTGGWETQYF.

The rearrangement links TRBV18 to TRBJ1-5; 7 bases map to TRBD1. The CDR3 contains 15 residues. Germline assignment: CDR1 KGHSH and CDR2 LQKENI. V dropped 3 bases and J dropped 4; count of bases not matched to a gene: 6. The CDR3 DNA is TGTGCCAGCTCACCGCGCGGGACAGATAATCAGCCCCAGCATTTT. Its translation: CASSPRGTDNQPQHF.

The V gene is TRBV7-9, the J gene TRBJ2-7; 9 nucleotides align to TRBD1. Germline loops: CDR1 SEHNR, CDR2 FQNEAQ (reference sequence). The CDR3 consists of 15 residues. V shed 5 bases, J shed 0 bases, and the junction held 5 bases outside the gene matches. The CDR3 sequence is CASSERDRVSYEQYF. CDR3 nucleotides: TGTGCCAGCAGCGAGAGGGACAGGGTCTCCTACGAGCAGTACTTC.

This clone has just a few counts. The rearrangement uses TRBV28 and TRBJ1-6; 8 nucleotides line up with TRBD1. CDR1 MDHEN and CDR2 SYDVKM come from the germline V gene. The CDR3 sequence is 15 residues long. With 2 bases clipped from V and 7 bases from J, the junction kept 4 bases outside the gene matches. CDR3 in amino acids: CASSLRQGRNSPLHF. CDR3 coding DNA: TGTGCCAGCAGTTTAAGACAGGGGAGAAATTCACCCCTCCACTTT.

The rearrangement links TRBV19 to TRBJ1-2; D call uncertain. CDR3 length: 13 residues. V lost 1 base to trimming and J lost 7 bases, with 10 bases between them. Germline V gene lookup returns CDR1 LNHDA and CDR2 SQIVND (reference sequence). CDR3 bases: TGTGCCAGTAGTATAGCGGTCTCTGGTGGCTACACCTTC. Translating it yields CASSIAVSGGYTF.

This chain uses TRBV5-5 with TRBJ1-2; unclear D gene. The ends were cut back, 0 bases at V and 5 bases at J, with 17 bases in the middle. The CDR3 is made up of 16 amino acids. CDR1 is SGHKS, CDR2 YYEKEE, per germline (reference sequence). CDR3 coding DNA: TGTGCCAGCAGCTTGGCCCGTGACTTGCGCGGGTATGGCTACACCTTC. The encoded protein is CASSLARDLRGYGYTF. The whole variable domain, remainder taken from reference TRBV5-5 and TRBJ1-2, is DAGVTQSPTHLIKTRGQQVTLRCSPISGHKSVSWYQQVLGQGPQFIFQYYEKEERGRGNFPDRFSARQFPNYSSELNVNALLLGDSALYLCASSLARDLRGYGYTFGSGTRLTVV.

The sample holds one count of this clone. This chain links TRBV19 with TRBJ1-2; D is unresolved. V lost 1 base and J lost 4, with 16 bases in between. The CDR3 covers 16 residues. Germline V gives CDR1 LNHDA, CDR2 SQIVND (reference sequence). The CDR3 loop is CASSIVLGGRTYGYTF. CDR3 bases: TGTGCCAGTAGTATAGTACTAGGAGGGCGAACCTATGGCTACACCTTC.

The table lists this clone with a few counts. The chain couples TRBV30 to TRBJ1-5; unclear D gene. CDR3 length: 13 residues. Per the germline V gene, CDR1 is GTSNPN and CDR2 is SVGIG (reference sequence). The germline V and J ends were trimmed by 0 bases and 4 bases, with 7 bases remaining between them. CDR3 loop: CAWSVSQNQPQHF. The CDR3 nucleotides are TGTGCCTGGAGTGTATCGCAGAATCAGCCCCAGCATTTT.

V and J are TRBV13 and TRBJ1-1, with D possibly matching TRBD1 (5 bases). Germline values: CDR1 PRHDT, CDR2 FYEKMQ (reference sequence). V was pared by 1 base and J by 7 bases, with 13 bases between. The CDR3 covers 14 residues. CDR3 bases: TGTGCCAGCAGCTTAGCCGCTGCGGGGGTTGAAGCTTTCTTT. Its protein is CASSLAAAGVEAFF.

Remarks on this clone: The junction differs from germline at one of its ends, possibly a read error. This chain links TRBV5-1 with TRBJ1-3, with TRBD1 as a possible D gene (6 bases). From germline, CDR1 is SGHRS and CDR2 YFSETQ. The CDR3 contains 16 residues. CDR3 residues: CASSLGAGSSGNTIYF. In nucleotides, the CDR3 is TGCGCCAGCAGTTTGGGGGCCGGGAGCTCTGGAAACACCATATATTTT.

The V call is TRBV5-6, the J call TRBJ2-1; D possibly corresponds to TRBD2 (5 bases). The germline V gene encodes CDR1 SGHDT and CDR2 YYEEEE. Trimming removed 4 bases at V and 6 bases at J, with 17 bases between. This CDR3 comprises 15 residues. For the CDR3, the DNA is TGTGCCAGCAGCGCCCGATGGAGGACTCGCAATGAGCAGTTCTTC. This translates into CASSARWRTRNEQFF.